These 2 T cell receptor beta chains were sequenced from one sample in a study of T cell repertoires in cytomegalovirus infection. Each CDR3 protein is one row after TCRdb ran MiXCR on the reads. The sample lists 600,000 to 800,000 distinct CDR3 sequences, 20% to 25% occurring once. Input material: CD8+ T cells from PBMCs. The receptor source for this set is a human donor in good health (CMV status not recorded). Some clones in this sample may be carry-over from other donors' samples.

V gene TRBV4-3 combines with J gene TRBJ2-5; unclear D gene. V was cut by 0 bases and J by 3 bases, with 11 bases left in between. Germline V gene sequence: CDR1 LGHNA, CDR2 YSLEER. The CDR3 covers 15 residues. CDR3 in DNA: TGCGCCAGCAGCCAAGATCGGGCCGGAAAAGAGACCCAGTACTTC. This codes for CASSQDRAGKETQYF.

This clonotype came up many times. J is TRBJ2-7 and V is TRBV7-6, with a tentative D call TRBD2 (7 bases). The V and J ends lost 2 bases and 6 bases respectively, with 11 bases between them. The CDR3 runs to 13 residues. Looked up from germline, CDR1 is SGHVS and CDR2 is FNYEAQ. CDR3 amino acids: CASSLTGGVEQYF. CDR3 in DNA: TGTGCCAGCAGCTTAACGGGGGGCGTCGAGCAGTACTTC.